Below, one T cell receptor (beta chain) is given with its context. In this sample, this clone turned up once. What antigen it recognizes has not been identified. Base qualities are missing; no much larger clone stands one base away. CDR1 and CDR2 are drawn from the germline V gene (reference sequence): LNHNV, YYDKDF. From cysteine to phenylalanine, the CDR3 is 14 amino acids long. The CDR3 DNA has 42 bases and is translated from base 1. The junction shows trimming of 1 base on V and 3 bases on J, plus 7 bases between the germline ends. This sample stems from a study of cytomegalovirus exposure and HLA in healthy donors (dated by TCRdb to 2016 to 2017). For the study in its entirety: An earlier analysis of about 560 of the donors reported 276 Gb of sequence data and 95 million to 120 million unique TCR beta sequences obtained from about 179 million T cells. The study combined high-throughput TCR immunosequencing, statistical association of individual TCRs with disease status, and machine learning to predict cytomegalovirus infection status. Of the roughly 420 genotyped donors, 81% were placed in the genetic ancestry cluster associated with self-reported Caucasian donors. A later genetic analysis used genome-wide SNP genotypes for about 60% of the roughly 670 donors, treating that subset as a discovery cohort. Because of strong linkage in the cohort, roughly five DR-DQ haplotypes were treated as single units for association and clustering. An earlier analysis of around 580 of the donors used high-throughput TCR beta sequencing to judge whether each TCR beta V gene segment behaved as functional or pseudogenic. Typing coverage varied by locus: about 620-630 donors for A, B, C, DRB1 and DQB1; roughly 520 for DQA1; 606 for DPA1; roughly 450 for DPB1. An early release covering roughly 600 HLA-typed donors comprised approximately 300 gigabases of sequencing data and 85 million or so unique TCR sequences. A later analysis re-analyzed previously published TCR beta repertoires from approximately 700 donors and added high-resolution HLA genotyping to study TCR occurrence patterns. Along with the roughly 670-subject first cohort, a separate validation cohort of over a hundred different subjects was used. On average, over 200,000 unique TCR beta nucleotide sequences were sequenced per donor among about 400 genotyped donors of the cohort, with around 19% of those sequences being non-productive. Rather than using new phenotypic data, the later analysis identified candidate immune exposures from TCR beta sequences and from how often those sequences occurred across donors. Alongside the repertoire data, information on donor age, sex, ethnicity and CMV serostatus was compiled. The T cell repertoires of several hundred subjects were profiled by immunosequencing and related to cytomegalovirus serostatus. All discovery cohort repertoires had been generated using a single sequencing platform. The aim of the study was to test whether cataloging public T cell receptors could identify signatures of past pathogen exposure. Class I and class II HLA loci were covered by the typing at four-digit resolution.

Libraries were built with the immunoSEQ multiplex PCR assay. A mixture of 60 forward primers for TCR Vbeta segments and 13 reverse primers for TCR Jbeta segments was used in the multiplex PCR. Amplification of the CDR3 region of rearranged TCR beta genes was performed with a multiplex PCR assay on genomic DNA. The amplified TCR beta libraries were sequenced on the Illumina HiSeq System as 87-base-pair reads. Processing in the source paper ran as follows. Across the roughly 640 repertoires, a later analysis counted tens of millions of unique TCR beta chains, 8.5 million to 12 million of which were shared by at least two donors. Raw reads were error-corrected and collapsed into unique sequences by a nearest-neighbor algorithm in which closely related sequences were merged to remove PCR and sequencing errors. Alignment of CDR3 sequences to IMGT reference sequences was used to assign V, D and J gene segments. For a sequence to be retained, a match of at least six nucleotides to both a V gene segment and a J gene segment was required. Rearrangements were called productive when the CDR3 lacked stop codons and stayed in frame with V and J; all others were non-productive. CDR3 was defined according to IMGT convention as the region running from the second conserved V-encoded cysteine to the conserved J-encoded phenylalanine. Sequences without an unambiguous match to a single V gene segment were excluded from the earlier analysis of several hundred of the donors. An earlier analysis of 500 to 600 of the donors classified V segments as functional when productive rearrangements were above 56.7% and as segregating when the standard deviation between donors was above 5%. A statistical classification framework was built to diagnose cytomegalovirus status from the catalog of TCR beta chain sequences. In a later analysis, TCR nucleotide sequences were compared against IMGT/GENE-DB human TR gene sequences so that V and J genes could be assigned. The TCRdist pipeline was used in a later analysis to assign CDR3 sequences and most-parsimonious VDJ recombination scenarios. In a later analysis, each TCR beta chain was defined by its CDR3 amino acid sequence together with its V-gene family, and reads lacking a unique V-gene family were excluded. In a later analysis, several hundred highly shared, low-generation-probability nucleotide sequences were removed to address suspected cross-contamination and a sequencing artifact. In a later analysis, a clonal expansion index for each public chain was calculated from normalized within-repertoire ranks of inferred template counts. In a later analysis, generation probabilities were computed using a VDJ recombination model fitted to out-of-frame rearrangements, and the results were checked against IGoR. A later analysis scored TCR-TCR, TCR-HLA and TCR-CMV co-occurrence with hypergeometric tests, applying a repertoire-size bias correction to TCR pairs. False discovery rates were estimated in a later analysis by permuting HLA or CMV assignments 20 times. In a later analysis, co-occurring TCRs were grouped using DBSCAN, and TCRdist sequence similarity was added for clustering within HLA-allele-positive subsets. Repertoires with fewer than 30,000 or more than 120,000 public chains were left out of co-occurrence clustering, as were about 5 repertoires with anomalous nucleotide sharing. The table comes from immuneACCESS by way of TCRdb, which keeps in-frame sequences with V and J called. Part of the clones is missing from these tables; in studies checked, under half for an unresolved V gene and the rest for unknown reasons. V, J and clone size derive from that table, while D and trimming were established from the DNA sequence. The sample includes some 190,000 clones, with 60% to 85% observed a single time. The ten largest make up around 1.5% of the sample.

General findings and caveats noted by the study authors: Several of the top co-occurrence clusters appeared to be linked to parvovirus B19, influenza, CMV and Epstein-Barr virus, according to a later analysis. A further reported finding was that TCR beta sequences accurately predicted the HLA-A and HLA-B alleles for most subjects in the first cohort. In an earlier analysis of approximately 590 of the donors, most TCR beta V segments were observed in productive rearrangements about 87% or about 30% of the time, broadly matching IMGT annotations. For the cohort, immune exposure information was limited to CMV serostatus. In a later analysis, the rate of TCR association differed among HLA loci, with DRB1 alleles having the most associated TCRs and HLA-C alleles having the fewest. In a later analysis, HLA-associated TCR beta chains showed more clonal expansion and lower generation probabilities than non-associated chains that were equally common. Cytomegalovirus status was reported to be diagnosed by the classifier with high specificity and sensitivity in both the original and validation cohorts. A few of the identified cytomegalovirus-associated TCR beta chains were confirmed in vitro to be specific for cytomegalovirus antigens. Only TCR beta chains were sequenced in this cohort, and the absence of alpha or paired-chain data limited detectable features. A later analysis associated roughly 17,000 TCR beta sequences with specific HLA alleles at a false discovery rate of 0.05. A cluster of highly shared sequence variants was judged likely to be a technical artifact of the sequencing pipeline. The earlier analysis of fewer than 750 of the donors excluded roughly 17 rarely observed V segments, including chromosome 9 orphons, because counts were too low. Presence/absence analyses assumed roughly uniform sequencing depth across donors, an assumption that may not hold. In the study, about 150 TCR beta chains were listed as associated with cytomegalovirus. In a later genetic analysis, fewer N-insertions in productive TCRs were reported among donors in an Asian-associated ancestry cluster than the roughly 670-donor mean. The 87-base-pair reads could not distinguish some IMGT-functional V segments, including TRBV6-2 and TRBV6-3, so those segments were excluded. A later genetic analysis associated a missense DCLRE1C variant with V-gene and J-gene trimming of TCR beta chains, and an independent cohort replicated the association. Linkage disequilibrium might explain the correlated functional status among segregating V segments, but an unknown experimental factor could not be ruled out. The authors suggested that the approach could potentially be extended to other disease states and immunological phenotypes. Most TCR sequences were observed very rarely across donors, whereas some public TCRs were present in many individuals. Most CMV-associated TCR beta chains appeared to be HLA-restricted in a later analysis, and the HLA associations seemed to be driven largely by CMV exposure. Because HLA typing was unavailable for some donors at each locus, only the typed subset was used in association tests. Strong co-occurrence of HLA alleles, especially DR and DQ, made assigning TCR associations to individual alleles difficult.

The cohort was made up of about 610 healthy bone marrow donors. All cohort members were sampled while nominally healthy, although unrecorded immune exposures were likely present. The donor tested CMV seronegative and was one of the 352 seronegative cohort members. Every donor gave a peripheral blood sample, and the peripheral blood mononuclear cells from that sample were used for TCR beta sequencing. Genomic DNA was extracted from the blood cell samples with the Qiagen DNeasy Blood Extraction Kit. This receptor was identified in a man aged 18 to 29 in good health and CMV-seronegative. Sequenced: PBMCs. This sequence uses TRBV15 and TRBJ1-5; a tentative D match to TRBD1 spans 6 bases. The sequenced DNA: TGTGCCACCAGCAGAGGGACAGTCAATCAGCCCCAGCATTTT. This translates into CATSRGTVNQPQHF.